Listed here are 12 T cell receptor beta chains from one sample, sequenced in a study of identical twins. Each CDR3 protein is one row after TCRdb ran MiXCR on the 5' RACE reads. The sample shows 200,000 or so distinct CDR3 sequences, less than 8% of them seen only once. In addition, the sample was reused for a study of yellow fever vaccine responses in identical twins.

The specimen was memory (CD45RO+) T cells sorted from blood. These receptors all stem from a woman aged 18-29 years in good health.

There are many counts of this clonotype. The rearrangement uses TRBV5-1 and TRBJ1-6; perhaps TRBD1 as D (5 bases). Germline CDR1 is SGHRS and CDR2 is YFSETQ. This CDR3 contains 14 residues. Trimming left V 4 bases short and J 5 bases short, with 10 bases between. As DNA, the CDR3 is TGCGCCAGCAGCACGACAGCTGATAATTCACCCCTCCACTTT. This gives the protein CASSTTADNSPLHF.

Ten or more counts support this clonotype. This chain connects TRBV3-1 to TRBJ2-7; unclear D gene. This CDR3 is 12 amino acids long. Trimming took 0 bases from V and 7 from J, leaving 7 bases between them. The V gene's germline CDR1 is LGHDT and CDR2 YNNKEL (reference sequence). DNA for the CDR3: TGTGCCAGCAGCCAAGATCTGGGGGAGCAGTACTTC. This sequence encodes CASSQDLGEQYF.

The chain carries TRBV6-2 or TRBV6-3 and TRBJ2-1, with 7 bases identical to TRBD1. The CDR3 runs to 11 residues. V dropped 7 bases and J dropped 10; count of bases not matched to a gene: 4. The germline CDR1 and CDR2 sequences are MNHEY and SVGEGT. CDR3 sequence reads: CASTRGREQFF. CDR3 DNA sequence: TGTGCCAGCACGAGGGGGCGCGAGCAGTTCTTC.

The V call is TRBV7-2, the J call TRBJ2-1, with 9 bases matching TRBD1. The V gene end was trimmed by 0 bases and the J gene end by 6 bases; junction bases not matched to a gene: 12. The CDR3 consists of 18 residues. The germline V gene has CDR1 SGHTA and CDR2 FQGNSA. DNA for the CDR3: TGTGCCAGCAGCTTAGCTTTTGGCCGGGACAGGGTTGTCAATGAGCAGTTCTTC. Protein product: CASSLAFGRDRVVNEQFF.

This clonotype was counted many times. The chain uses TRBV27 and TRBJ2-1; D call uncertain. With 1 base removed from V and 5 bases from J, the gap between germline ends came to 9 bases. CDR1 is MNHEY and CDR2 is SMNVEV in the germline V gene (reference sequence). The CDR3 is 14 residues long. The CDR3 DNA follows: TGTGCCAGCAGTTTATTGGCTAGAAACAATGAGCAGTTCTTC. Protein: CASSLLARNNEQFF.

This chain uses TRBV6-1 with TRBJ2-7, with 8 bases aligning to TRBD2. CDR3 length: 17 residues. Losses at the gene ends were 3 bases for V and 0 bases for J; bases not matched to a gene: 10. Germline assignment: CDR1 MNHNS and CDR2 SASEGT. The CDR3 nucleotides are TGTGCCAGCAGTGACGCCCCTCGGACTAGCTTCTCCTACGAGCAGTACTTC. This encodes CASSDAPRTSFSYEQYF.

This clonotype appeared many times. This chain connects TRBV3-1 to TRBJ1-5; D gene uncertain. The germline V and J ends were trimmed by 1 base and 1 base, with 8 bases remaining between them. The CDR3 consists of 15 residues. Looked up from germline, CDR1 is LGHDT and CDR2 is YNNKEL (reference sequence). This CDR3 is CASSQGQLSNQPQHF. Here the CDR3 DNA reads TGTGCCAGCAGCCAAGGGCAGTTAAGCAATCAGCCCCAGCATTTT.

The V and J genes are TRBV18 and TRBJ2-1, with D possibly matching TRBD1 (5 bases). V was pared by 8 bases and J by 4 bases, with 15 bases between. This CDR3 comprises 14 residues. Germline V gene lookup returns CDR1 KGHSH and CDR2 LQKENI. The CDR3 coding sequence is TGTGCCAGCACAAACAGGAAGGGTTACAATGAGCAGTTCTTC. Its translation: CASTNRKGYNEQFF.

This clonotype was observed a handful of times. The rearrangement links TRBV7-3 to TRBJ2-3; unclear D gene. The germline V gene encodes CDR1 SGHTA and CDR2 FQGTGA. The V end was cut by 2 bases, the J end by 3 bases, with 9 bases between. The CDR3 consists of 14 residues. The CDR3 DNA reads TGTGCCAGCAGCTTATTAGGAGAGACAGATACGCAGTATTTT. Encoded protein: CASSLLGETDTQYF.

This clonotype was counted ten times or more. This rearrangement joins TRBV4-2 to TRBJ2-7, with 10 bases lining up with TRBD2. Germline CDR1 LGHNA, CDR2 YNFKEQ. CDR3 length equals 15 residues. V lost 0 bases and J lost 3; bases outside the gene matches: 2. The CDR3 protein is CASSQEIAGGYEQYF. The CDR3 region has the DNA TGTGCCAGCAGCCAAGAAATAGCGGGAGGCTACGAGCAGTACTTC.

This clonotype was picked up many times. CDR3 bases: TGTGCCAGCAGCTTGGGGTACCGGGGACCCTTTAATGAAAAACTGTTTTTT. Residues: CASSLGYRGPFNEKLFF. The rearrangement uses TRBV7-2 and TRBJ1-4, with D tentatively TRBD1 (5 bases). The germline V gene encodes CDR1 SGHTA and CDR2 FQGNSA. Trimming shortened V by 3 bases and J by 4 bases, and 18 bases separated the two germline ends. This CDR3 is 17 amino acids long.

This clonotype was found many times. This rearrangement joins TRBV10-3 to TRBJ2-7; the D is unclear. Trimming removed 6 bases at V and 2 bases at J, with 11 bases between. The V gene's germline CDR1 is ENHRY and CDR2 SYGVKD. The CDR3 contains 13 residues. The CDR3 bases are TGTGCCATCAGGGATGACGGTACCTACGAGCAGTACTTC. This codes for CAIRDDGTYEQYF.